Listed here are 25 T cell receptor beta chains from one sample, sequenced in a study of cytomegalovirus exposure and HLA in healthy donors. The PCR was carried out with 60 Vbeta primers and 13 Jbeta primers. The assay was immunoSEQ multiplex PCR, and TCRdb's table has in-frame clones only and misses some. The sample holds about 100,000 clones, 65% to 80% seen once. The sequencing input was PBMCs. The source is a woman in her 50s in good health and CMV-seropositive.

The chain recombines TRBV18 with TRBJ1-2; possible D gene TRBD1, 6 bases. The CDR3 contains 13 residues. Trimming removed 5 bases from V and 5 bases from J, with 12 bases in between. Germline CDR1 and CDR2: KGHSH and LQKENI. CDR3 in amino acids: CASSAGVEYGYTF. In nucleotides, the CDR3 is TGTGCCAGCTCAGCAGGGGTAGAGTATGGCTACACCTTC.

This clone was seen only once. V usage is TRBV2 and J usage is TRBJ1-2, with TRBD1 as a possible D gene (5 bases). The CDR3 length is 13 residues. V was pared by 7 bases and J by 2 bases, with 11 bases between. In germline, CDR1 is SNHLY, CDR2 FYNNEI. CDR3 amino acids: CASIAQGNYGYTF. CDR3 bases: TGTGCCAGCATTGCCCAGGGAAACTATGGCTACACCTTC.

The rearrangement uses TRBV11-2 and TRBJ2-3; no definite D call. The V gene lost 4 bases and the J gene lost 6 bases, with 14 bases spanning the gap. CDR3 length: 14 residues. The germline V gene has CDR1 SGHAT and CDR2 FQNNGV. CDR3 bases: TGTGCCAGCAGCTCCAGGTCGGTGGCGGATACGCAGTATTTT. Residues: CASSSRSVADTQYF.

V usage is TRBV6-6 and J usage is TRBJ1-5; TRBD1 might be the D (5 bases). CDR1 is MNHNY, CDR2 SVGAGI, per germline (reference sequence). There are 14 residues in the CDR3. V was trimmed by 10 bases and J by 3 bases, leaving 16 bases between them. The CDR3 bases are TGTGCCACCATATCGTGGGGCGACAATCAGCCCCAGCATTTT. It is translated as CATISWGDNQPQHF.

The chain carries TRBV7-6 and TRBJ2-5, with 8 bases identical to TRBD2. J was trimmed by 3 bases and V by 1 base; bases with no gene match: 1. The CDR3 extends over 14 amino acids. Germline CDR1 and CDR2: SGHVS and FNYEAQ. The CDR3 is CASSLGAGEETQYF. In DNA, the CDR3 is TGTGCCAGCAGCTTAGGAGCGGGGGAAGAGACCCAGTACTTC.

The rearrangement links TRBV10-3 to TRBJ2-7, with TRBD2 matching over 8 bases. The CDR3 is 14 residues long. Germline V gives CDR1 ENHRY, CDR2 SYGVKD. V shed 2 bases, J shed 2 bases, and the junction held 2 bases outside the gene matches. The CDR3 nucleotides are TGTGCCATCAGTGAGCGGGAGGGCCCCTACGAGCAGTACTTC. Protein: CAISEREGPYEQYF.

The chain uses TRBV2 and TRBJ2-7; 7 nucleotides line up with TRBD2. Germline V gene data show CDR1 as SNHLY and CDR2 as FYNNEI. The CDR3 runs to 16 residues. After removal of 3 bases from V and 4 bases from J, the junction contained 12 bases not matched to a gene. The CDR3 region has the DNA TGTGCCAGCAGTGAGGGGGGGGTCTCTTTATATTACGAGCAGTACTTC. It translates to CASSEGGVSLYYEQYF.

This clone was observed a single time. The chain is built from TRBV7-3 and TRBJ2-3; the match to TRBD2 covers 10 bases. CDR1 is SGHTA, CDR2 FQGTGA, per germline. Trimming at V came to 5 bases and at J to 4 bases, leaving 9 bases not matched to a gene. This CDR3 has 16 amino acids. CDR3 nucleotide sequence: TGTGCCAGCAGCCTTAAAGCGGGGGGGCGGGCAGATACGCAGTATTTT. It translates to CASSLKAGGRADTQYF.

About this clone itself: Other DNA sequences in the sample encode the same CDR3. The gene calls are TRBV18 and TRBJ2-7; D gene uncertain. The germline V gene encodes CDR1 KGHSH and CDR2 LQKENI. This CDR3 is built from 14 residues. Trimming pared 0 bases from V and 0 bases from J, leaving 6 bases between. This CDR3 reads CASSPPGSSYEQYF. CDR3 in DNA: TGTGCCAGCTCACCACCTGGTAGCTCCTACGAGCAGTACTTC.

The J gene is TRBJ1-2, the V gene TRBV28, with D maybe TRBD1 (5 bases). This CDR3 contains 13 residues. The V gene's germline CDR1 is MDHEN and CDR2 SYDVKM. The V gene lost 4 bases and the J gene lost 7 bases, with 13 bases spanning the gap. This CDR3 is CASSSGGMGGYTF. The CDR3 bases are TGTGCCAGCAGTTCCGGGGGTATGGGTGGCTACACCTTC.

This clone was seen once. This CDR3 is CASSLGAGDVTGELFF. The DNA of the CDR3 is TGTGCCAGCAGCTTAGGAGCGGGGGACGTCACCGGGGAGCTGTTTTTT. V is TRBV11-2 and J is TRBJ2-2; 8 nucleotides match TRBD2. With 1 base clipped from V and 4 bases from J, the junction kept 5 bases outside the gene matches. CDR1 and CDR2 from the germline V gene are SGHAT and FQNNGV. The CDR3 has 16 residues.

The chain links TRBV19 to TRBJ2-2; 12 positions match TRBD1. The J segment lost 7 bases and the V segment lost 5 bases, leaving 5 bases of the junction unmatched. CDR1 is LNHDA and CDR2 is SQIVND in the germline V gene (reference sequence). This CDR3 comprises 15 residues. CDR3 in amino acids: CASSFGTGGYGELFF. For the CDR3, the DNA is TGTGCCAGTAGTTTCGGGACAGGGGGCTACGGGGAGCTGTTTTTT. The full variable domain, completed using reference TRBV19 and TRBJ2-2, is DGGITQSPKYLFRKEGQNVTLSCEQNLNHDAMYWYRQDPGQGLRLIYYSQIVNDFQKGDIAEGYSVSREKKESFPLTVTSAQKNPTAFYLCASSFGTGGYGELFFGEGSRLTVL.

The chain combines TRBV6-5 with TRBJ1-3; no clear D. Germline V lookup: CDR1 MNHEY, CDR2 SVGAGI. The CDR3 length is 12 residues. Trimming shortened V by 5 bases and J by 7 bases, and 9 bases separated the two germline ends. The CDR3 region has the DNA TGTGCCAGCAGTCGCCCGAGGAACACCATATATTTT. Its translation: CASSRPRNTIYF.

DNA for the CDR3: TGTGCCAGCAGTTACTCGATGCGTAGCCAGACCTACGAGCAGTACTTC. Amino acid sequence: CASSYSMRSQTYEQYF. The chain couples TRBV6-6 to TRBJ2-7, with D uncertain. V was cut by 0 bases and J by 2 bases, with 14 bases left in between. This CDR3 region has 16 residues. Germline lookup yields CDR1 MNHNY and CDR2 SVGAGI (reference sequence).

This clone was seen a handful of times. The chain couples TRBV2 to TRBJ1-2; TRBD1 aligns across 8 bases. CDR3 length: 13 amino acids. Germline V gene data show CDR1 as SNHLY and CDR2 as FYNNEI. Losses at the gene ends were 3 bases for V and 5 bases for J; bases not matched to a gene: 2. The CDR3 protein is CASSDDRGYGYTF. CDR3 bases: TGTGCCAGCAGTGACGACAGGGGATATGGCTACACCTTC.

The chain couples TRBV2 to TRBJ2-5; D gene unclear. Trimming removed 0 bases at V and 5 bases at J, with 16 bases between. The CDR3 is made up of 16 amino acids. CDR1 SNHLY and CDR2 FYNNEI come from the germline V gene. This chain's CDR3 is CASSEALQPVQETQYF. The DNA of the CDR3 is TGTGCCAGCAGTGAAGCGCTTCAACCAGTCCAGGAGACCCAGTACTTC.

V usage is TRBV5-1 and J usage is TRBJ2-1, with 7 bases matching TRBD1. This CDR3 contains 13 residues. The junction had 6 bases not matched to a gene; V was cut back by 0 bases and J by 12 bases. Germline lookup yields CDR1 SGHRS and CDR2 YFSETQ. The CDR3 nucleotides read TGCGCCAGCAGCTTGGACAGGGGAGAACGGCAGTTCTTC. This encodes CASSLDRGERQFF. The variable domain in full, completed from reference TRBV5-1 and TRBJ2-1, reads KAGVTQTPRYLIKTRGQQVTLSCSPISGHRSVSWYQQTPGQGLQFLFEYFSETQRNKGNFPGRFSGRQFSNSRSEMNVSTLELGDSALYLCASSLDRGERQFFGPGTRLTVL.

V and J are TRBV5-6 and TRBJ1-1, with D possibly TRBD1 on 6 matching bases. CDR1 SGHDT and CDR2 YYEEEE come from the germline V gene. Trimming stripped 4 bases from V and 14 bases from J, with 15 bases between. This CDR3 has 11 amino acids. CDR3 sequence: CASSRQGSAFF. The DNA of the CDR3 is TGTGCCAGCAGCCGTCAGGGGTCAGCCTTCTTT.

The CDR3 region is CASSQPTSGRAWEQFF. The DNA for the CDR3 is TGTGCCAGCAGCCAGCCGACTAGCGGGAGGGCCTGGGAGCAGTTCTTC. This chain links TRBV4-2 with TRBJ2-1; TRBD2 aligns across 14 bases. Germline V gene data show CDR1 as LGHNA and CDR2 as YNFKEQ. V lost 3 bases to trimming and J lost 10 bases; unmatched junction nucleotides: 8. CDR3 size: 16 residues.

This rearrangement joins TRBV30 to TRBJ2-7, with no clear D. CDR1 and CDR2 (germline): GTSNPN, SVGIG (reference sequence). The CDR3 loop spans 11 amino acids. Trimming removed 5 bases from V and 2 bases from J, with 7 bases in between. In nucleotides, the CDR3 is TGTGCCTGGCAGGTTGCCTACGAGCAGTACTTC. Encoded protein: CAWQVAYEQYF. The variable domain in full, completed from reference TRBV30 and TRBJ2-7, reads SQTIHQWPATLVQPVGSPLSLECTVEGTSNPNLYWYRQAAGRGLQLLFYSVGIGQISSEVPQNLSASRPQDRQFILSSKKLLLSDSGFYLCAWQVAYEQYFGPGTRLTVT.

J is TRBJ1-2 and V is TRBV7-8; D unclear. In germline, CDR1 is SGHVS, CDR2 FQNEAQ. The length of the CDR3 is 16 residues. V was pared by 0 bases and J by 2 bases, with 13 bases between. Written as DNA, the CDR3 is TGTGCCAGCAGCTTAGCTCGATCGGAGTCGAACTATGGCTACACCTTC. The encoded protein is CASSLARSESNYGYTF.

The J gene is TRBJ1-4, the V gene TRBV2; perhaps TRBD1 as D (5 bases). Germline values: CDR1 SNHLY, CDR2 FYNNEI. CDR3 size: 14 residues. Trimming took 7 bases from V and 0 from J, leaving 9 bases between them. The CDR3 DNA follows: TGTGCCAGCATATGGGGGGCAACTAATGAAAAACTGTTTTTT. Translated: CASIWGATNEKLFF. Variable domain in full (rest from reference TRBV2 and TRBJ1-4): EPEVTQTPSHQVTQMGQEVILRCVPISNHLYFYWYRQILGQKVEFLVSFYNNEISEKSEIFDDQFSVERPDGSNFTLKIRSTKLEDSAMYFCASIWGATNEKLFFGSGTQLSVL.

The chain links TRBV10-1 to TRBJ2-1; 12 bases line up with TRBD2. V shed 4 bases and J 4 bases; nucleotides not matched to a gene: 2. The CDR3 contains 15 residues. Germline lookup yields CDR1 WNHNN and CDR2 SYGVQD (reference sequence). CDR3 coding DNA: TGCGCCAGCAGTGGGACTAGCGGGAATTACAATGAGCAGTTCTTC. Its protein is CASSGTSGNYNEQFF.

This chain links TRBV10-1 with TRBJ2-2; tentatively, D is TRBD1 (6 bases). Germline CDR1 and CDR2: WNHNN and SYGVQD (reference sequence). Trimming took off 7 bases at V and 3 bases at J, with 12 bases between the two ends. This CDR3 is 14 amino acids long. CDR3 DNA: TGCGCCAGCAAACAGGGTACAGACACCGGGGAGCTGTTTTTT. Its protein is CASKQGTDTGELFF.

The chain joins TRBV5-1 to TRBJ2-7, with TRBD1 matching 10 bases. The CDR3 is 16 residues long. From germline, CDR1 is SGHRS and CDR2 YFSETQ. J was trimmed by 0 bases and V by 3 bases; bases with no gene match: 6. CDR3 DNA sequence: TGCGCCAGCAGCTGGAGAGGGACAGGGGCCTCCTACGAGCAGTACTTC. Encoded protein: CASSWRGTGASYEQYF.